This entry lists 21 T cell receptor beta chains sequenced from one sample in a study of T-cell reconstitution after alpha-beta-depleted transplantation in children. This sample's TCRbeta library carried unique molecular identifier barcodes. One entry per CDR3 protein results from TCRdb running MiXCR on the PCR reads. The sample records hundreds of thousands of distinct CDR3 sequences, about 16% being singletons. The source material was PBMCs, mostly from graft donor cells, sampled 360 days after TCRalphabeta/CD19-depleted stem cell transplant. The receptors stem from a male patient between 5 and 17 years old who had a stem cell transplant for acute lymphoblastic leukemia, so the T cells may come from the graft donor.

This clonotype was counted only a few times. The chain carries TRBV15 and TRBJ1-2; D might be TRBD1 (6 bases). This CDR3 comprises 15 residues. Trimming removed 0 bases at V and 8 bases at J, with 16 bases between. Germline V gene data show CDR1 as LNHNV and CDR2 as YYDKDF (reference sequence). CDR3 sequence (DNA): TGTGCCACCAGCAGAGATGGGGTCAGGGGACGAGGCTACACCTTC. It translates to CATSRDGVRGRGYTF.

This clonotype was recorded a few times. This rearrangement joins TRBV2 to TRBJ2-7, with D perhaps given as TRBD1 or TRBD2 (5 bases each). This CDR3 contains 11 residues. The germline V gene encodes CDR1 SNHLY and CDR2 FYNNEI. Trimming removed 8 bases from V and 5 bases from J, with 10 bases in between. This CDR3 reads CASDRGDEQYF. DNA for the CDR3: TGTGCCAGCGATAGAGGGGACGAGCAGTACTTC.

The CDR3 loop is CASSSGSPGYEQYF. The CDR3 nucleotides read TGTGCCAGCAGCTCAGGGAGCCCGGGCTACGAGCAGTACTTC. This rearrangement joins TRBV7-2 to TRBJ2-7; D possibly matches TRBD1 or TRBD2 (5 bases each). The V gene's germline CDR1 is SGHTA and CDR2 FQGNSA. The CDR3 totals 14 residues. Trimming took 4 bases from V and 3 from J, leaving 13 bases between them.

This chain joins TRBV6-5 and TRBJ2-1, with D possibly being TRBD2 (6 bases). Trimming pared 2 bases from V and 6 bases from J, leaving 11 bases between. CDR1 and CDR2 (germline): MNHEY, SVGAGI. This CDR3 is built from 14 residues. The CDR3 nucleotides are TGTGCCAGCAGTTACGGAGGGACGGGCAATGAGCAGTTCTTC. Protein product: CASSYGGTGNEQFF.

This clonotype occurred many times. The chain couples TRBV24-1 to TRBJ2-1, with unresolved D. Germline V gene sequence: CDR1 KGHDR, CDR2 SFDVKD. Trimming shortened V by 4 bases and J by 4 bases, and 10 bases separated the two germline ends. This CDR3 has 14 residues. Here the CDR3 reads CATSERRRYNEQFF. Written as DNA, the CDR3 is TGTGCCACCAGTGAACGGAGACGGTACAATGAGCAGTTCTTC.

V usage is TRBV9 and J usage is TRBJ2-7, with 7 bases matching TRBD1. The V gene's germline CDR1 is SGDLS and CDR2 YYNGEE. The V segment lost 0 bases and the J segment 0 bases; nucleotides outside the gene matches: 3. The CDR3 loop spans 15 amino acids. The chain's CDR3 is CASSVGQGLSYEQYF. The DNA of the CDR3 is TGTGCCAGCAGCGTAGGACAGGGCCTCTCCTACGAGCAGTACTTC. Based on the CDR3 plus reference TRBV9 and TRBJ2-7, the full variable domain is DSGVTQTPKHLITATGQRVTLRCSPRSGDLSVYWYQQSLDQGLQFLIQYYNGEERAKGNILERFSAQQFPDLHSELNLSSLELGDSALYFCASSVGQGLSYEQYFGPGTRLTVT.

There are a few counts of this clonotype. The chain recombines TRBV20-1 with TRBJ1-6; 7 bases align to TRBD1. The CDR3 totals 12 residues. The ends lost 7 bases at V and 11 bases at J; junction bases unmatched: 8. CDR1 is DFQATT and CDR2 is SNEGSKA in the germline V gene (reference sequence). DNA for the CDR3: TGCAGTGTTACGCGGACAGGAGCACCCCTCCACTTT. Its protein product is CSVTRTGAPLHF.

This clonotype has more than one count but fewer than ten. The rearrangement uses TRBV7-9 and TRBJ1-3; D is unresolved. V lost 4 bases and J lost 0, with 16 bases in between. The CDR3 covers 17 residues. Germline V gene lookup returns CDR1 SEHNR and CDR2 FQNEAQ (reference sequence). The CDR3 reads CASSSNLGRISGNTIYF. CDR3 DNA: TGTGCCAGCAGCTCCAACCTCGGGAGGATCTCTGGAAACACCATATATTTT. Full variable domain (rest looked up from reference TRBV7-9 and TRBJ1-3): DTGVSQNPRHKITKRGQNVTFRCDPISEHNRLYWYRQTLGQGPEFLTYFQNEAQLEKSRLLSDRFSAERPKGSFSTLEIQRTEQGDSAMYLCASSSNLGRISGNTIYFGEGSWLTVV.

The chain uses TRBV7-9 and TRBJ1-2, with D perhaps TRBD1 (5 bases). Deletions cut 0 bases from V and 4 bases from J, with 21 bases between. The CDR3 is 18 amino acids. The germline CDR1 and CDR2 sequences are SEHNR and FQNEAQ (reference sequence). Here the CDR3 reads CASSLAQEKGAFLYGYTF. In DNA form, the CDR3 reads TGTGCCAGCAGCTTAGCGCAGGAAAAAGGGGCTTTCCTCTATGGCTACACCTTC.

The genes are TRBV6-5 and TRBJ2-3, with 7 bases fitting TRBD2. There are 18 residues in the CDR3. With 5 bases clipped from V and 1 base from J, the junction kept 15 bases outside the gene matches. Germline CDR1 reads MNHEY; CDR2 reads SVGAGI. The CDR3 is CASSRRRLAVTGTDTQYF. The DNA of the CDR3 is TGTGCCAGCAGTCGCAGGAGACTAGCAGTTACCGGCACAGATACGCAGTATTTT.

J is TRBJ2-1 and V is TRBV5-1; D is unclear. The CDR3 totals 12 residues. V lost 4 bases and J lost 7, with 9 bases in between. Per germline, CDR1 SGHRS and CDR2 YFSETQ. DNA of the CDR3: TGCGCCAGCAGCGTCCGGGTTAATGAGCAGTTCTTC. Translating it yields CASSVRVNEQFF.

This clonotype has just a few counts. In DNA form, the CDR3 reads TGTGCCAGCAGCTCCCCGAGGCAGGGGGCCGGGGAGACCCAGTACTTC. Protein product: CASSSPRQGAGETQYF. The rearrangement joins TRBV7-8 to TRBJ2-5; 8 positions match TRBD1. CDR1 is SGHVS and CDR2 is FQNEAQ in the germline V gene. V lost 4 bases, J lost 5 bases, and 12 bases stayed unmatched. The CDR3 is made up of 16 amino acids.

This clonotype occurred a few times. The chain recombines TRBV4-1 with TRBJ2-1, with 13 bases lining up with TRBD2. Germline lookup yields CDR1 MGHRA and CDR2 YSYEKL. The J segment lost 5 bases and the V segment lost 0 bases, leaving 1 base of the junction unmatched. This CDR3 is 16 amino acids long. CDR3 in amino acids: CASSQEGTSGNNEQFF. In nucleotides, the CDR3 is TGCGCCAGCAGCCAAGAAGGGACTAGCGGGAACAATGAGCAGTTCTTC.

J is TRBJ2-7 and V is TRBV7-2, with 10 bases identical to TRBD2. J was trimmed by 4 bases and V by 0 bases; bases with no gene match: 12. Germline loops: CDR1 SGHTA, CDR2 FQGNSA. The CDR3 consists of 18 residues. The CDR3 DNA follows: TGTGCCAGCAGCTTAGCCGCAGACCGAGCGGGAGGGGGATACGAGCAGTACTTC. It specifies CASSLAADRAGGGYEQYF.

This sequence joins TRBV6-5 and TRBJ1-2; 8 nucleotides match TRBD1. Germline values: CDR1 MNHEY, CDR2 SVGAGI. This CDR3 spans 15 amino acids. Losses at the gene ends were 0 bases for V and 5 bases for J; bases not matched to a gene: 5. The CDR3: CASSYSPDRVYGYTF. The CDR3 region has the DNA TGTGCCAGCAGTTACTCGCCGGACAGGGTTTATGGCTACACCTTC.

The J gene is TRBJ2-1, the V gene TRBV11-2; 7 bases are a match to TRBD2. Unmatched junction bases numbered 7, after V lost 3 bases and J lost 8 bases. This CDR3 is built from 14 residues. Germline CDR1 is SGHAT and CDR2 is FQNNGV. In DNA, the CDR3 is TGTGCCAGCAGCTTTGCGGGAGACCGTGATGAGCAGTTCTTC. This translates into CASSFAGDRDEQFF.

The rearrangement links TRBV29-1 to TRBJ1-5; 7 bases are a match to TRBD1. Trimming cost V 6 bases and J 5 bases; bases outside gene matches: 19. Per the germline V gene, CDR1 is SQVTM and CDR2 is ANQGSEA. The length of the CDR3 is 17 residues. The CDR3 DNA is TGCAGCGTCCTGACAGGGTCCCTAAGCAGGTCTGATCAGCCCCAGCATTTT. Translated, it gives CSVLTGSLSRSDQPQHF.

The chain carries TRBV9 and TRBJ2-5, with unresolved D. This CDR3 has 14 amino acids. The V and J ends lost 1 base and 3 bases respectively, with 10 bases between them. Germline V gives CDR1 SGDLS, CDR2 YYNGEE. The CDR3 DNA is TGTGCCAGCAGCGTATGGGAAGAGGAAGAGACCCAGTACTTC. Translated: CASSVWEEEETQYF. The full variable domain, with the rest looked up from reference TRBV9 and TRBJ2-5, is DSGVTQTPKHLITATGQRVTLRCSPRSGDLSVYWYQQSLDQGLQFLIQYYNGEERAKGNILERFSAQQFPDLHSELNLSSLELGDSALYFCASSVWEEEETQYFGPGTRLLVL.

V is TRBV5-1 and J is TRBJ2-4; D ambiguous. Trimming removed 4 bases from V and 0 bases from J, with 14 bases in between. The CDR3 is made up of 16 amino acids. Germline loops: CDR1 SGHRS, CDR2 YFSETQ. CDR3 loop: CASSPTGRLAKNIQYF. The CDR3 region has the DNA TGCGCCAGCAGCCCTACCGGACGGCTAGCCAAAAACATTCAGTACTTC.

This clonotype was seen more than once but under ten times. The chain couples TRBV4-2 to TRBJ2-7; 9 nucleotides align to TRBD1. Germline V gene sequence: CDR1 LGHNA, CDR2 YNFKEQ. Trimming at V came to 2 bases and at J to 1 base, leaving 15 bases not matched to a gene. This CDR3 region has 19 residues. CDR3 DNA sequence: TGTGCCAGCAGCCAATACCTTAACAGGGGGCCTGGAATTTCCTACGAGCAGTACTTC. This gives the protein CASSQYLNRGPGISYEQYF.

This chain uses TRBV15 with TRBJ2-7, with D tentatively TRBD1 or TRBD2 (6 bases each). V lost 9 bases and J 4 bases, leaving 19 bases between the germline ends. The germline V gene encodes CDR1 LNHNV and CDR2 YYDKDF (reference sequence). The CDR3 is 14 residues long. The CDR3 sequence: CATRKGGNRYEQYF. CDR3 nucleotides: TGTGCCACAAGGAAAGGGGGGAATCGGTACGAGCAGTACTTC.